The T cell receptor beta chain under discussion was sequenced for a study of long-term antiretroviral therapy in people with HIV (dated by TCRdb to between 2021 and 2024). Study-level background: Collection of the earliest samples took place about a decade ahead of the 2015 WHO recommendation for immediate ART, at a time when ART was typically delayed until CD4 counts fell. Whether ART initiation and durable HIV suppression were associated with changes in peripheral blood TRB repertoire composition and diversity was tested in a retrospective serial study. From 30 to 35 adults with confirmed HIV infection, the cohort provided 150 to 200 cryopreserved PBMC samples, gathered serially across a mean of about 6 years (range 1-12). Among the 30 or so participants with HIV, eleven were female. No cross-contamination during QIAcube processing was shown when test extractions of a monoclonal T-cell line were performed alongside some 33 polyclonal samples. What the work shows at the level of the full study, not this receptor alone: A significant increase in TRB diversity was found to be associated with ART initiation, although TRB diversity was observed to remain significantly below that of transplant donor controls even after long-term ART. Because pre-ART samples had limited cell numbers, profiling was done on unsorted PBMC rather than on sorted CD4+ and CD8+ T cells. The samples were dated from 2004 to 2017, and the ART regimens that were used may be less effective than current ART regimens. Since PBMC availability was limited, sequencing covered only the TCR beta chain, with no alpha chain pairing. Compared with controls, HIV repertoires had narrower CDR3 length ranges, and the network structure pointed to an antigen-experienced repertoire that shifted only slightly toward naive after ART. The repertoire was dominated across all time points by expanded TRB clones identified before ART initiation, although this dominance was seen to fluctuate and to decrease in many PLHIV after ART. Inferences about post-ART repertoire changes were limited because no data were available on ART adherence, viral resistance or therapy changes.

The immunoSEQ hsTCRB v3.0 assay was used at survey level resolution to sequence the TRB variable region. The target sequencing depth for TRB was about 40,000-55,000 T-cell genomes per sample. Pooled TRB libraries were sequenced on an Illumina MiSeq with a v3 150-cycle kit. The authors' pipeline ran thus. Repertoire analysis was run in R within a reproducible Nextflow workflow that covered QC, data transformation and analysis. LymphoSeq2, an R package for exploring AIRR-Seq data, was used to implement custom analyses. A handful of samples that produced fewer than 5000 total TRB sequences were removed, so fewer than 200 HIV repertoires were analyzed. Among the approximately 190 retained HIV repertoires, fewer than 65 were collected before ART initiation and some 130 after ART initiation. Repertoires were downsampled to 5000 TRB nucleotide sequences, with summary statistics averaged over 100 downsampling iterations. TRB sequences were retained for analysis only if CDR3 regions of at least seven amino acids were present. Two measures captured diversity: a Shannon entropy-derived clonality score and the Gini coefficient. Repertoire networks linked the top 5000 CDR3 amino acid sequences whenever two sequences differed by an edit distance of one. GLIPH2 predicted antigen specificity groups and MHC restriction for TRB CDR3 amino acid sequences. Known CMV, EBV, HIV or tissue antigen associations were flagged by matching CDR3 amino acid sequences against VDJdb and McPAS-TCR. Pre-ART, post-ART and control groups were compared with Wilcoxon signed-rank tests and Holm-Bonferroni correction. Sourced from immuneACCESS, this table was stored by TCRdb with only in-frame sequences that have V and J called. A share of the clones is absent; for the studies checked, an unresolved V gene accounts for under half, and the remainder has no known explanation. Clone size and V and J calls were adopted from that table, with D and trimming inferred from the DNA. In this sample the table shows 15,000 to 20,000 clones, over 75% of which occur a single time. The ten top clones hold about 11% of the sample.

About this clone: The antigen this receptor binds is unknown. No per-base quality is available; no much larger clone lies one base away.

The cysteine opens and the phenylalanine closes a CDR3 of 12 amino acids. CDR3 DNA is the only sequence kept; it has 36 bases, read in frame from the first base. At the junction V is shortened by 2 bases and J by 2 bases, with 3 bases in between. From the germline V gene, CDR1 is MGHDK and CDR2 is SYGVNS. Inclusion was restricted to participants for whom at least one PBMC sample before ART initiation and at least two post-ART samples were available. All participants with HIV were treated in the United States of America. Before DNA extraction, cryopreserved samples of 1-10 million PBMC were thawed and then washed. At the time of the earliest PBMC sample, participants with HIV were aged between about 23 and 54 years. PBMC samples from each participant spanned 1-4 timepoints before ART initiation and 2-8 timepoints after ART initiation, with a median of 7 samples. For every participant, serial HIV viral load, CD4+ T-cell count, ART history and demographic data were obtained. Genomic DNA was extracted from unsorted PBMC with a Qiagen kit on a QIAcube, with processing performed in batches of 12 samples.

This clonotype was obtained from a man aged 45-65 years with HIV. The rearranged chain carries TRBV25-1 and TRBJ1-2; there is no confident call for the D gene. Sequenced here: unsorted PBMCs, sampled 0.7 years before starting antiretroviral therapy. The DNA reads TGTGCCAGCAGTGAACAGAACTATGGCTACACCTTC. It translates to CASSEQNYGYTF.